One sample yielded the 3 T cell receptor beta chains listed below, sequenced in a study of cytomegalovirus exposure and HLA in healthy donors (dated by TCRdb to about 2017). The library relied on the immunoSEQ multiplex PCR assay. For the multiplex PCR, a mixture combining 60 forward primers for TCR Vbeta segments and 13 reverse primers for TCR Jbeta segments was used. TCRdb stores this immuneACCESS table with in-frame sequences only. Part of the clones is absent; in the studies checked, under half of the shortfall reflects unresolved V genes, and no reason is known for the rest. The sample table contains approximately 150,000 clones; only one count was recorded for around two thirds of them. About 1.8% of the sample is in the top ten clones. Sequencing was performed on PBMCs. These receptors were taken from a male donor in good health and CMV-seronegative.

V and J are TRBV4-1 and TRBJ1-6; TRBD1 is a possible D gene (5 bases). The CDR3 covers 16 residues. Germline CDR1 reads MGHRA; CDR2 reads YSYEKL. The V and J ends lost 4 bases and 8 bases respectively, with 18 bases between them. The CDR3 DNA reads as TGCGCCAGCAGCCCCCAGCCAGCGGGGCTGCATTCACCCCTCCACTTT. Its translation: CASSPQPAGLHSPLHF.

The chain is built from TRBV10-3 and TRBJ1-6; D gene uncertain. Trimming took off 2 bases at V and 7 bases at J, with 12 bases between the two ends. In germline, CDR1 is ENHRY, CDR2 SYGVKD. The CDR3 runs to 15 residues. The CDR3 reads CAISETYSVNSPLHF. CDR3 in DNA: TGTGCCATCAGTGAGACCTATTCGGTGAATTCACCCCTCCACTTT.

This clone was recorded a few times. The chain couples TRBV7-9 to TRBJ1-2; 8 bases map to TRBD1. The trim removed 0 bases at V and 7 bases at J, leaving 13 bases unmatched. CDR1 is SEHNR, CDR2 FQNEAQ, per germline (reference sequence). This CDR3 is built from 17 residues. In DNA form, the CDR3 reads TGTGCCAGCAGCTTAGCGCTAAGAACAGGGGGAGTACGTGGCTACACCTTC. It encodes CASSLALRTGGVRGYTF.